Here is one T cell receptor (beta chain) with its context. This specimen belongs to a study of PD-1 blockade in classical Hodgkin lymphoma. This CDR3 is built from 17 residues. From germline, CDR1 is SGHVS and CDR2 FNYEAQ. V lost 4 bases, J lost 4 bases, and 7 bases stayed unmatched. Autologous stem cell transplantation was followed by relapse in every patient, and brentuximab vedotin exposure varied. Generated by immunoSEQ multiplex PCR, the TCRdb table keeps only in-frame clones and is missing some. Here the sample spans more than 140,000 clones, around 73% being singletons. Here the sequenced sample was peripheral blood mononuclear cells (PBMCs), taken before the second cycle of nivolumab. The receptor was derived from a human donor with classical Hodgkin lymphoma. The V call is TRBV7-6, the J call TRBJ2-3; 14 positions match TRBD2. The CDR3 here is CASSSYQTSGRADTQYF. The CDR3 DNA sequence: TGTGCCAGCAGCTCCTACCAGACTAGCGGGAGGGCAGATACGCAGTATTTT.